This entry lists 18 T cell receptor beta chains sequenced from one sample in a study of Graves' ophthalmopathy and Graves' hyperthyroidism. The TCR beta CDR3 regions underwent amplification from RNA transcripts. RT-PCR with HTBI primers came first, then second-round multiplex PCR. MiXCR, run by TCRdb on the multiplex PCR reads, gives a single entry per CDR3 protein. Of about 740,000 distinct CDR3 sequences listed, roughly 41% are singletons. Material: peripheral blood. The receptors were sampled from an adult man with Graves' ophthalmopathy.

The chain employs TRBV15 and TRBJ2-7; tentatively, D is TRBD2 (6 bases). The germline CDR1 and CDR2 sequences are LNHNV and YYDKDF (reference sequence). This CDR3 is built from 16 residues. V gave up 0 bases and J gave up 0 bases, with 12 bases separating them. The CDR3 DNA reads TGTGCCACCAGCAGAGATTCGGGACTCCCCTCCTACGAGCAGTACTTC. Translated, it gives CATSRDSGLPSYEQYF.

This clonotype has a handful of counts. The rearrangement joins TRBV6-4 to TRBJ2-6; 8 bases align to TRBD2. Germline CDR1 MRHNA, CDR2 SNTAGT. V lost 6 bases and J lost 4; bases outside the gene matches: 11. The CDR3 consists of 17 residues. The CDR3 spells CASSTGGPFLGANVLTF. CDR3 DNA sequence: TGTGCCAGCAGCACGGGAGGGCCATTTTTGGGGGCCAACGTCCTGACTTTC.

Many counts were recorded for this clonotype. The J gene is TRBJ2-7, the V gene TRBV6-5, with a possible D match to TRBD2 (5 bases). The V gene's germline CDR1 is MNHEY and CDR2 SVGAGI. Trimming took off 5 bases at V and 4 bases at J, with 12 bases between the two ends. CDR3 length equals 13 residues. CDR3 nucleotide sequence: TGTGCCAGCAGTGTAACGAGGGATTACGAGCAGTACTTC. The encoded protein is CASSVTRDYEQYF.

V usage is TRBV7-2 and J usage is TRBJ2-6; possible D gene TRBD1, 5 bases. In germline, CDR1 is SGHTA, CDR2 FQGNSA. There are 17 residues in the CDR3. Deletions cut 7 bases from V and 0 bases from J, with 16 bases between. CDR3 in amino acids: CASKREQAISGANVLTF. CDR3 bases: TGTGCCAGCAAAAGGGAACAGGCGATCTCTGGGGCCAACGTCCTGACTTTC.

The rearrangement joins TRBV12-3 or TRBV12-4 to TRBJ1-2, with 10 bases aligning to TRBD1. This CDR3 is 13 amino acids long. V shed 5 bases, J shed 10 bases, and the junction held 7 bases outside the gene matches. The CDR3 protein is CASSRGQGGPYTF. CDR3 DNA: TGTGCCAGCAGTCGAGGACAGGGGGGGCCCTACACCTTC.

There are many counts of this clonotype. The V gene is TRBV2, the J gene TRBJ1-6; 7 nucleotides match TRBD1. The CDR3 has 15 residues. The germline CDR1 and CDR2 sequences are SNHLY and FYNNEI. Unmatched junction bases numbered 7, after V lost 5 bases and J lost 6 bases. The CDR3 here is CASSLEGAGNSPLHF. CDR3 bases: TGTGCCAGCAGTTTAGAGGGGGCCGGTAATTCACCCCTCCACTTT.

This clonotype was seen at least ten times. The CDR3 loop is CATSRVGGNQPQHF. CDR3 coding DNA: TGTGCCACCAGCAGAGTGGGTGGCAATCAGCCCCAGCATTTT. This sequence joins TRBV15 and TRBJ1-5; D call uncertain. Trimming pared 1 base from V and 2 bases from J, leaving 6 bases between. Germline V gene sequence: CDR1 LNHNV, CDR2 YYDKDF (reference sequence). CDR3 size: 14 residues.

In its sample, this clonotype was seen once. The J gene is TRBJ1-6, the V gene TRBV7-9; D may be TRBD1 (5 bases). CDR1 SEHNR and CDR2 FQNEAQ come from the germline V gene (reference sequence). The CDR3 has 13 amino acids. V lost 11 bases and J lost 4, with 12 bases in between. The CDR3 DNA is TGTGCCTGGGGCCAGATGTATAATTCACCCCTCCACTTT. This gives the protein CAWGQMYNSPLHF.

The sample holds a few counts of this clonotype. At one end, the junction sequence differs from germline, possibly due to a read error. The CDR3 spells CASSQDPGTVYEQYF. The DNA of the CDR3 is TGCGCCAGCAGCCAAGACCCTGGGACAGTTTACGAGCAGTACTTC. This chain connects TRBV7-8 to TRBJ2-7; 7 bases are shared with TRBD1. This CDR3 has 15 amino acids. Germline loops: CDR1 SGHVS, CDR2 FQNEAQ.

The chain is built from TRBV7-2 and TRBJ2-5; 7 nucleotides agree with TRBD1. Germline CDR1 SGHTA, CDR2 FQGNSA. V shed 8 bases and J 5 bases; nucleotides not matched to a gene: 14. The CDR3 loop spans 15 amino acids. The CDR3, as DNA: TGTGCCAGCTCACCCTTCGAAGGGGGCAGTGAGACCCAGTACTTC. Amino acid sequence: CASSPFEGGSETQYF.

The rearrangement links TRBV7-9 to TRBJ2-5; tentatively, D is TRBD2 (5 bases). V was clipped by 0 bases and J by 0 bases, with 8 bases between them. This CDR3 spans 15 amino acids. Germline lookup yields CDR1 SEHNR and CDR2 FQNEAQ (reference sequence). CDR3 sequence reads: CASSLATGYQETQYF. The DNA of the CDR3 is TGTGCCAGCAGCTTAGCTACGGGGTACCAAGAGACCCAGTACTTC. Drawing the rest from reference TRBV7-9 and TRBJ2-5, the complete variable domain is DTGVSQNPRHKITKRGQNVTFRCDPISEHNRLYWYRQTLGQGPEFLTYFQNEAQLEKSRLLSDRFSAERPKGSFSTLEIQRTEQGDSAMYLCASSLATGYQETQYFGPGTRLLVL.

Concerning this clonotype: The junction and the germline gene differ at one end; a read error may be behind it. V is TRBV15 and J is TRBJ1-2, with D unresolved. The CDR3 sequence is 13 residues long. Germline loops: CDR1 LNHNV, CDR2 YYDKDF (reference sequence). This CDR3 reads CASSRHENYGYTF. The CDR3 DNA sequence: TGTGCCAGCAGCCGCCACGAGAACTATGGCTACACCTTC.

About this clonotype: This could be a read error, since a much larger clone is one nucleotide away. The DNA of the CDR3 is TGTGCCAGCAGCTTGGGCAGGGCGTCTCAGCCCCAGCATTTT. It specifies CASSLGRASQPQHF. V is TRBV7-9 and J is TRBJ1-5; weak D call: TRBD1 (5 bases). Germline values: CDR1 SEHNR, CDR2 FQNEAQ (reference sequence). V was shortened by 3 bases and J by 6 bases, with 12 bases between the two germline ends. The length of the CDR3 is 14 residues.

This clonotype appeared a few times. V gene TRBV11-1 combines with J gene TRBJ1-1; D uncertain. V dropped 6 bases and J dropped 5 bases, with 16 bases sitting between them. The germline CDR1 and CDR2 sequences are SGHAT and FQDESV (reference sequence). CDR3 length equals 14 residues. CDR3 in amino acids: CASRKLGSGTEAFF. In nucleotides, the CDR3 is TGTGCCAGCAGAAAGCTAGGGTCGGGGACTGAAGCTTTCTTT. Using reference TRBV11-1 and TRBJ1-1 for the parts outside the CDR3, the full variable domain is EAEVAQSPRYKITEKSQAVAFWCDPISGHATLYWYRQILGQGPELLVQFQDESVVDDSQLPKDRFSAERLKGVDSTLKIQPAELGDSAMYLCASRKLGSGTEAFFGQGTRLTVV.

The genes are TRBV19 and TRBJ2-6; D is uncertain. V shed 9 bases and J shed 15 bases, with 12 bases lying between them. Germline V gives CDR1 LNHDA, CDR2 SQIVND (reference sequence). The CDR3 spans 10 residues. In DNA, the CDR3 is TGTGCCAGCCGGCGCACCGGCCTGACTTTC. Translating it yields CASRRTGLTF. The entire variable domain, with the rest obtained from reference TRBV19 and TRBJ2-6, is as follows: DGGITQSPKYLFRKEGQNVTLSCEQNLNHDAMYWYRQDPGQGLRLIYYSQIVNDFQKGDIAEGYSVSREKKESFPLTVTSAQKNPTAFYLCASRRTGLTFGAGSRLTVL.

The rearrangement links TRBV12-3 or TRBV12-4 to TRBJ1-1; 7 nucleotides line up with TRBD1. Germline trimming cut 5 bases from V and 4 bases from J; bases unmatched to any gene: 7. The CDR3 runs to 14 residues. In nucleotides, the CDR3 is TGTGCCAGCAGTAAGACAGGGCGGTCCACTGAAGCTTTCTTT. Translation gives CASSKTGRSTEAFF.

The rearrangement links TRBV29-1 to TRBJ1-1; weak D call: TRBD1 (5 bases). CDR1 is SQVTM and CDR2 is ANQGSEA in the germline V gene. Trimming shortened V by 8 bases and J by 4 bases, and 14 bases separated the two germline ends. CDR3 length: 12 residues. CDR3 amino acids: CSRSQGGTEAFF. The DNA for the CDR3 is TGCAGCAGGAGCCAGGGAGGCACTGAAGCTTTCTTT.

The CDR3 bases are TGTGCCAGCAGTTTACAGTCTAGCGGACAAGAGACCCAGTACTTC. Encoded protein: CASSLQSSGQETQYF. J is TRBJ2-5 and V is TRBV25-1, with 7 nucleotides matching TRBD2. The V and J ends lost 5 bases and 2 bases, in that order; junction bases with no gene match: 8. Germline lookup yields CDR1 MGHDK and CDR2 SYGVNS. CDR3 length: 15 amino acids.